The clone carrying this TCR beta chain was counted ten times or more. Its antigen is currently unknown. The read ends 3 residues before the CDR3 terminus; that terminus is restored from the germline J gene. Blood came from CVID subjects not ill and not taking immunomodulatory or immunosuppressive medication. V was pared by 3 bases and J by 7 bases, with 18 bases between. CDR1 is SGHVS and CDR2 is FNYEAQ in the germline V gene. The CDR3 runs to 15 residues. This sample was included in a study of T cell clonality in common variable immunodeficiency. General study results and limits: In common variable immunodeficiency, TCR beta chains reportedly carried fewer deletions and N-nucleotide insertions.

The repertoire was sequenced with immunoSEQ multiplex PCR; TCRdb's copy has only in-frame clones and lacks some. The sample contains some 30,000 clones, none of them singletons. Sequencing was carried out using peripheral blood mononuclear cells. The TCR originated in a human donor with common variable immunodeficiency. The chain is built from TRBV7-6 and TRBJ1-1; maybe TRBD1 (5 bases). The CDR3 reads CASSLAGQGTFEAFF. Incomplete CDR3 DNA: TGTGCCAGCAGCTTGGCAGGACAAGGCACTTTTGAA.